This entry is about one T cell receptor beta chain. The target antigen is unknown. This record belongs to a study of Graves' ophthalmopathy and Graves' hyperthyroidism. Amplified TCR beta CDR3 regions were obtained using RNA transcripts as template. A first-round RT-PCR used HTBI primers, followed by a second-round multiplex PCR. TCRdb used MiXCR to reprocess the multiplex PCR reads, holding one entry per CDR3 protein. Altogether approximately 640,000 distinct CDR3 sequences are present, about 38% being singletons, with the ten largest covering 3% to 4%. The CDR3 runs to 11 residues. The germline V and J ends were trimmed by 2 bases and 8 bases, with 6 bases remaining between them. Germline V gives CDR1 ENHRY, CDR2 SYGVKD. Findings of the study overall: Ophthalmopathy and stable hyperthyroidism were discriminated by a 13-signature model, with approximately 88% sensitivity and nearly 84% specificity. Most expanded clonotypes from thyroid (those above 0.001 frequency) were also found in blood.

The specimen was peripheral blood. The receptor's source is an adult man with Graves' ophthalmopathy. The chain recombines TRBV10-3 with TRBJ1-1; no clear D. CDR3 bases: TGTGCCATCAGTGAGGGCAGGGAAGCTTTCTTT. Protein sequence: CAISEGREAFF.